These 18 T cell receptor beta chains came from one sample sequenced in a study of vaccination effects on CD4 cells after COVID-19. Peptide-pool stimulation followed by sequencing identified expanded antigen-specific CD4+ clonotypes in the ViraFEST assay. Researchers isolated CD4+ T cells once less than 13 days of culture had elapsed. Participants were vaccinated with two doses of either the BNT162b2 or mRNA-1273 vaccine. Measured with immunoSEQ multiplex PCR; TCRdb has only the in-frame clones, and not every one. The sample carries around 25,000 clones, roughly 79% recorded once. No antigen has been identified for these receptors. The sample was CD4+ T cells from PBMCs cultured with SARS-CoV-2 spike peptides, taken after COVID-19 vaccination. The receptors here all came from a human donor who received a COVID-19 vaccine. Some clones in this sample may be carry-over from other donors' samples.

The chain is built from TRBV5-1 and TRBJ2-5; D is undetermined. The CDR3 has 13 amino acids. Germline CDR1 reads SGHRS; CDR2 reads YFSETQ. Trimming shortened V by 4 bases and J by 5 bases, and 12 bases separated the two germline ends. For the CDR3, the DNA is TGCGCCAGCAGCCCCTACGGATCGGAGACCCAGTACTTC. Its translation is CASSPYGSETQYF.

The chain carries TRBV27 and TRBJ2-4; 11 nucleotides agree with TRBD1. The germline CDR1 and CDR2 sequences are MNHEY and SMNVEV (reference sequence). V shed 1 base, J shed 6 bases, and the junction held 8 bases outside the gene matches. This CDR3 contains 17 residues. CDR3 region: CASSLFSGTGGVNIQYF. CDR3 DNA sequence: TGTGCCAGCAGTTTATTCTCCGGGACAGGGGGAGTAAACATTCAGTACTTC.

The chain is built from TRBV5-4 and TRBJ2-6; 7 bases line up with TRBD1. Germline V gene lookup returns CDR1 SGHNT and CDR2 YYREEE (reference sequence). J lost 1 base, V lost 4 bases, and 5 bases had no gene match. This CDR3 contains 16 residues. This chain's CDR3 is CASSREQGSGANVLTF. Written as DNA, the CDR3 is TGTGCCAGCAGCCGTGAACAGGGGTCTGGGGCCAACGTCCTGACTTTC. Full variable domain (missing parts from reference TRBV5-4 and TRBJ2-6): ETGVTQSPTHLIKTRGQQVTLRCSSQSGHNTVSWYQQALGQGPQFIFQYYREEENGRGNFPPRFSGLQFPNYSSELNVNALELDDSALYLCASSREQGSGANVLTFGAGSRLTVL.

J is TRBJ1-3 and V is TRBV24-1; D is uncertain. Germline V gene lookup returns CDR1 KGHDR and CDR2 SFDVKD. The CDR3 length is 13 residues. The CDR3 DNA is TGTGCTGCGGGCCGGAGCTCTGGAAACACCATATATTTT. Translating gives CAAGRSSGNTIYF.

CDR3 coding DNA: TGTGCCAGGACCCGGACTAGCGGGGACCAAGAGACCCAGTACTTC. The encoded protein is CARTRTSGDQETQYF. V gene TRBV2 combines with J gene TRBJ2-5, with 12 bases lining up with TRBD2. Germline V CDR1 and CDR2: SNHLY, FYNNEI. V was clipped by 9 bases and J by 0 bases; unmatched bases: 5. The CDR3 is 15 residues long.

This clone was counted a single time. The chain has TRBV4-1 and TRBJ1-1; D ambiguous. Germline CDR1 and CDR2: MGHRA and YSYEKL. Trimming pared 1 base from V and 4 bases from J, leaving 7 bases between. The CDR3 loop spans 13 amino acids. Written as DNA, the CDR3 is TGCGCCAGCAGCCAAGGGGAGTTCACTGAAGCTTTCTTT. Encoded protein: CASSQGEFTEAFF.

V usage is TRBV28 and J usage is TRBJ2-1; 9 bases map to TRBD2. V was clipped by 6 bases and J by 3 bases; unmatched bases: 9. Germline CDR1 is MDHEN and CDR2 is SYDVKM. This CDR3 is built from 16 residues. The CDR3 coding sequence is TGTGCCAGCAGCCCAAGCGGGGGGAATTTCTACAATGAGCAGTTCTTC. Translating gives CASSPSGGNFYNEQFF.

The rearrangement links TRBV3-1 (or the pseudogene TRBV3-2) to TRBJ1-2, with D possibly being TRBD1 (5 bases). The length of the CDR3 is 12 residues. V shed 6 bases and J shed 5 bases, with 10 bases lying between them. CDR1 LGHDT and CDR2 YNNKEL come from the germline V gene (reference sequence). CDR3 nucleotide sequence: TGTGCCAGCAGACACGGGGGGTATGGCTACACCTTC. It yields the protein CASRHGGYGYTF.

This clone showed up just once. The CDR3 sequence: CASSGSTGREQYV. The CDR3, as DNA: TGTGCCAGCTCAGGGTCGACAGGGCGCGAGCAGTACGTC. V is TRBV18 and J is TRBJ2-7; TRBD1 aligns across 7 bases. Germline V gene data show CDR1 as KGHSH and CDR2 as LQKENI. The CDR3 is 13 amino acids. V was pared by 5 bases and J by 6 bases, with 7 bases of the junction left unmatched.

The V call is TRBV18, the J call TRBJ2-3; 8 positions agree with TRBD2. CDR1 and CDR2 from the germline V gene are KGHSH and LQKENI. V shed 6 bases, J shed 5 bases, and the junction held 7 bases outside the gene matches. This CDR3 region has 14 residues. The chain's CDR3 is CASSGTRGGDTQYF. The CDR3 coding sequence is TGTGCCAGCTCCGGGACTAGGGGTGGAGATACGCAGTATTTT.

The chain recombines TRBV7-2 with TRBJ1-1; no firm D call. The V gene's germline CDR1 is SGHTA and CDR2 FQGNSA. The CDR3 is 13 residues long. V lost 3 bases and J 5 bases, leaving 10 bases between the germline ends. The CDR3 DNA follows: TGTGCCAGCAGCTTGTGGCGGGCAACTGAAGCTTTCTTT. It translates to CASSLWRATEAFF.

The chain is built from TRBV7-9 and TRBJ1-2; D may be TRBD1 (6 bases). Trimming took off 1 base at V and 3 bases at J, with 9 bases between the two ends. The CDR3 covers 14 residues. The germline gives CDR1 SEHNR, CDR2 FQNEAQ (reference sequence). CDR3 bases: TGTGCCAGCAGCTTAGAGGCAGGGGACTATGGCTACACCTTC. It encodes CASSLEAGDYGYTF.

This CDR3 reads CARKTGTGAPYTAYEQYV. The DNA for the CDR3 is TGTGCCAGAAAGACCGGGACAGGGGCCCCGTACACCGCCTACGAGCAGTACGTC. This chain joins TRBV19 and TRBJ2-7; 10 bases match TRBD1. Germline CDR1 reads LNHDA; CDR2 reads SQIVND (reference sequence). This CDR3 contains 18 residues. The J segment lost 2 bases and the V segment lost 9 bases, leaving 19 bases of the junction unmatched.

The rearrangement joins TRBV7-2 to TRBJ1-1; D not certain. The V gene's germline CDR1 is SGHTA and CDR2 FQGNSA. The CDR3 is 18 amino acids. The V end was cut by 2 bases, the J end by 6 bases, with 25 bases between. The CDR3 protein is CASSLFGHTPGRSSEAFF. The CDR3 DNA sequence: TGTGCCAGCAGCTTATTCGGTCATACTCCGGGGAGATCTTCTGAAGCTTTCTTT.

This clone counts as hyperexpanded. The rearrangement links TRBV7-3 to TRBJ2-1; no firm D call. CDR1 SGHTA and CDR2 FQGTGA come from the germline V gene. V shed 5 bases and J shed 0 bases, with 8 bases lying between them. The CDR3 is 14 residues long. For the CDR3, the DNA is TGTGCCAGCAGCCAAGGCTCCTCCTACAATGAGCAGTTCTTC. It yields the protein CASSQGSSYNEQFF.

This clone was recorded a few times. This CDR3 is CASSVGGYTGELFF. The CDR3 DNA sequence: TGTGCCAGCAGTGTTGGGGGGTACACCGGGGAGCTGTTTTTT. The genes are TRBV2 and TRBJ2-2; D is perhaps TRBD2 (6 bases). V gave up 4 bases and J gave up 3 bases, with 9 bases separating them. CDR1 is SNHLY and CDR2 is FYNNEI in the germline V gene. CDR3 size: 14 residues.

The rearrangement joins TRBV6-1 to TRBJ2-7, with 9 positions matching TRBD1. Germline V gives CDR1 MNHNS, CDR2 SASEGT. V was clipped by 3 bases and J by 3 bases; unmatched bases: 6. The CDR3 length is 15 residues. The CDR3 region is CASSDPGQGFYEQYV. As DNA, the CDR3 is TGTGCCAGCAGTGATCCGGGACAGGGATTCTACGAGCAGTACGTC.

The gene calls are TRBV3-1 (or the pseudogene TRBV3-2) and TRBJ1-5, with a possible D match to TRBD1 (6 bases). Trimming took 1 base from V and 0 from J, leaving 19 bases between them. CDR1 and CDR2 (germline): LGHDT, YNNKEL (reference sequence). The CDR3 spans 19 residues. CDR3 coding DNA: TGTGCCAGCAGCCAAGGTCGGGGCCACCGGGACAATAGCAATCAGCCCCAGCATTTT. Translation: CASSQGRGHRDNSNQPQHF.